The 23 T cell receptor beta chains below were found in one sample sequenced in a study of blood T cell repertoires in COVID-19. The protocol was immunoSEQ multiplex PCR, while the TCRdb copy is restricted to in-frame clones and leaves out a portion. The sample consists of more than 200,000 clones, around 86% of them appearing once. The material sequenced was peripheral blood. Every receptor here comes from a woman in her sixties with COVID-19, enrolled during active disease.

The chain has TRBV5-6 and TRBJ1-1; D gene unclear. V lost 4 bases and J 8 bases, leaving 15 bases between the germline ends. In germline, CDR1 is SGHDT, CDR2 YYEEEE. The CDR3 covers 13 residues. The chain's CDR3 is CASSPGPAGEAFF. The CDR3 coding sequence is TGTGCCAGCAGCCCGGGCCCGGCGGGGGAAGCTTTCTTT.

The chain joins TRBV29-1 to TRBJ2-3; TRBD2 matches 7 bases. Germline assignment: CDR1 SQVTM and CDR2 ANQGSEA. The length of the CDR3 is 14 residues. The V and J ends lost 4 bases and 4 bases, in that order; junction bases with no gene match: 8. The CDR3 sequence: CSVAGGRGSDTQYF. CDR3 nucleotides: TGCAGCGTTGCTGGCGGGAGAGGCTCAGATACGCAGTATTTT.

The rearrangement joins TRBV6-5 to TRBJ1-1; 7 bases match TRBD1. Germline lookup yields CDR1 MNHEY and CDR2 SVGAGI. Unmatched junction bases numbered 8, after V lost 6 bases and J lost 4 bases. The CDR3 loop spans 14 amino acids. For the CDR3, the DNA is TGTGCCAGCAGCCCACAGGGGTGGGGCACTGAAGCTTTCTTT. It yields the protein CASSPQGWGTEAFF.

In nucleotides, the CDR3 is TGTGCCAGCAGCCAAGAGGACCACAGGGGAGAGACCCAGTACTTC. It yields the protein CASSQEDHRGETQYF. The chain joins TRBV4-2 to TRBJ2-5; TRBD1 aligns across 7 bases. The V and J ends lost 0 bases and 4 bases, in that order; junction bases with no gene match: 5. Germline assignment: CDR1 LGHNA and CDR2 YNFKEQ. The CDR3 extends over 15 amino acids.

This clone came up once. The chain combines TRBV2 with TRBJ1-5; possible D gene TRBD1, 6 bases. Deletions cut 5 bases from V and 0 bases from J, with 11 bases between. CDR1 and CDR2 from the germline V gene are SNHLY and FYNNEI. The CDR3 totals 15 residues. CDR3 sequence reads: CASSPQGFSNQPQHF. The CDR3, as DNA: TGTGCCAGCAGTCCACAGGGATTTAGCAATCAGCCCCAGCATTTT.

V and J are TRBV7-2 and TRBJ2-7; tentative D call: TRBD2 (7 bases). This CDR3 is 14 amino acids long. V lost 7 bases and J 3 bases, leaving 16 bases between the germline ends. Looked up from germline, CDR1 is SGHTA and CDR2 is FQGNSA. CDR3 in amino acids: CASNDGGALYEQYF. The CDR3 DNA reads TGTGCCAGCAACGATGGGGGGGCGCTCTACGAGCAGTACTTC.

J is TRBJ2-2 and V is TRBV9; no reliable D call. This CDR3 contains 16 residues. Between the trimmed V and J ends, which lost 3 bases and 2 bases, there was a span of 14 bases. CDR1 is SGDLS and CDR2 is YYNGEE in the germline V gene. CDR3 bases: TGTGCCAGCAGCGACGTCCCTTTTAGCAACACCGGGGAGCTGTTTTTT. This codes for CASSDVPFSNTGELFF.

As to this clone: Other DNA sequences in this sample translate to the same CDR3. The J gene is TRBJ2-3, the V gene TRBV4-1; D might be TRBD2 (5 bases). V was trimmed by 0 bases and J by 0 bases, leaving 13 bases between them. The CDR3 loop spans 17 amino acids. Per germline, CDR1 MGHRA and CDR2 YSYEKL. Here the CDR3 reads CASSQDGGGTSTDTQYF. As DNA, the CDR3 is TGCGCCAGCAGCCAAGATGGTGGAGGAACAAGCACAGATACGCAGTATTTT.

This chain joins TRBV19 and TRBJ1-2; D possibly corresponds to TRBD1 (6 bases). V lost 4 bases and J lost 2, with 11 bases in between. The CDR3 spans 14 residues. The V gene's germline CDR1 is LNHDA and CDR2 SQIVND (reference sequence). The CDR3 loop is CASSSGQNNYGYTF. The CDR3 nucleotides read TGTGCCAGTAGTAGCGGACAGAACAACTATGGCTACACCTTC.

Only one count was recorded for this clone. The chain joins TRBV30 to TRBJ2-7, with a tentative D call TRBD2 (5 bases). CDR3 length: 22 residues. The ends were cut back, 0 bases at V and 0 bases at J, with 33 bases in the middle. CDR1 and CDR2 from the germline V gene are GTSNPN and SVGIG (reference sequence). The CDR3: CAWSVRYGRRWGEEASSYEQYF. CDR3 sequence (DNA): TGTGCCTGGAGTGTAAGGTATGGTCGGAGGTGGGGTGAGGAGGCGAGCTCCTACGAGCAGTACTTC. Together with reference TRBV30 and TRBJ2-7, the CDR3 gives the full variable domain: SQTIHQWPATLVQPVGSPLSLECTVEGTSNPNLYWYRQAAGRGLQLLFYSVGIGQISSEVPQNLSASRPQDRQFILSSKKLLLSDSGFYLCAWSVRYGRRWGEEASSYEQYFGPGTRLTVT.

The rearrangement joins TRBV2 to TRBJ2-3; possibly TRBD2 for D (5 bases). CDR1 is SNHLY, CDR2 FYNNEI, per germline. CDR3 length equals 14 residues. V gave up 1 base and J gave up 0 bases, with 5 bases separating them. The CDR3 loop is CASSEGTSTDTQYF. In nucleotides, the CDR3 is TGTGCCAGCAGTGAAGGGACTAGCACAGATACGCAGTATTTT. The complete variable domain, with remaining parts taken from reference TRBV2 and TRBJ2-3, reads EPEVTQTPSHQVTQMGQEVILRCVPISNHLYFYWYRQILGQKVEFLVSFYNNEISEKSEIFDDQFSVERPDGSNFTLKIRSTKLEDSAMYFCASSEGTSTDTQYFGPGTRLTVL.

The rearrangement links TRBV7-9 to TRBJ2-7; weak D call: TRBD2 (6 bases). Germline values: CDR1 SEHNR, CDR2 FQNEAQ (reference sequence). Trimming took 1 base from V and 4 from J, leaving 8 bases between them. The CDR3 sequence is 13 residues long. In DNA form, the CDR3 reads TGTGCCAGCAGCTTAGAGGGACTGTACGAGCAGTACTTC. The encoded protein is CASSLEGLYEQYF.

This clone was picked up one time. The genes are TRBV6-4 and TRBJ2-1, with 7 bases that match TRBD2. The length of the CDR3 is 15 residues. V lost 0 bases, J lost 9 bases, and 8 bases stayed unmatched. CDR1 is MRHNA, CDR2 SNTAGT, per germline. The CDR3 is CASSDSLAGVGEQFF. The CDR3 nucleotides read TGTGCCAGCAGTGACTCGCTGGCGGGAGTCGGTGAGCAGTTCTTC.

The chain links TRBV7-2 to TRBJ2-7, with 10 bases fitting TRBD2. Germline assignment: CDR1 SGHTA and CDR2 FQGNSA. The CDR3 length is 15 residues. With V trimmed by 2 bases and J by 0 bases, 1 base remained unmatched. The CDR3 loop is CASSLSGRVSYEQYF. In DNA, the CDR3 is TGTGCCAGCAGCTTAAGCGGGAGGGTCTCCTACGAGCAGTACTTC. Full variable domain (rest looked up from reference TRBV7-2 and TRBJ2-7): GAGVSQSPSNKVTEKGKDVELRCDPISGHTALYWYRQSLGQGLEFLIYFQGNSAPDKSGLPSDRFSAERTGGSVSTLTIQRTQQEDSAVYLCASSLSGRVSYEQYFGPGTRLTVT.

This clone was detected ten times or more. This chain joins TRBV27 and TRBJ1-5, with D possibly TRBD1 on 5 matching bases. The CDR3 loop spans 14 amino acids. Trimming left V 5 bases short and J 4 bases short, with 12 bases between. Germline V gives CDR1 MNHEY, CDR2 SMNVEV (reference sequence). For the CDR3, the DNA is TGTGCCAGCAGTCCTATCGGGGGAAATCAGCCCCAGCATTTT. It is translated as CASSPIGGNQPQHF.

V is TRBV3-1 (or the pseudogene TRBV3-2) and J is TRBJ1-5; D remains unclear. Trimming took off 1 base at V and 0 bases at J, with 7 bases between the two ends. Looked up from germline, CDR1 is LGHDT and CDR2 is YNNKEL (reference sequence). The CDR3 runs 15 residues. Here the CDR3 DNA reads TGTGCCAGCAGCCAAGCCCCACATAGCAATCAGCCCCAGCATTTT. Protein: CASSQAPHSNQPQHF.

CDR3: CASSPGQGAYEQYF. Written as DNA, the CDR3 is TGTGCCAGCTCACCGGGACAGGGGGCCTACGAGCAGTACTTC. The chain combines TRBV18 with TRBJ2-7; 11 nucleotides align to TRBD1. CDR1 KGHSH and CDR2 LQKENI come from the germline V gene. The CDR3 runs to 14 residues. The V gene end was trimmed by 3 bases and the J gene end by 2 bases; junction bases not matched to a gene: 0. The full variable domain, its missing parts supplied by reference TRBV18 and TRBJ2-7, is NAGVMQNPRHLVRRRGQEARLRCSPMKGHSHVYWYRQLPEEGLKFMVYLQKENIIDESGMPKERFSAEFPKEGPSILRIQQVVRGDSAAYFCASSPGQGAYEQYFGPGTRLTVT.

The V and J genes are TRBV7-2 and TRBJ1-6; TRBD1 matches at 7 bases. The CDR3 spans 16 residues. The V and J ends lost 3 bases and 2 bases, in that order; junction bases with no gene match: 4. The germline CDR1 and CDR2 sequences are SGHTA and FQGNSA. The DNA for the CDR3 is TGTGCCAGCAGCTTGACAGGGACAACCTATAATTCACCCCTCCACTTT. Its protein is CASSLTGTTYNSPLHF.

This clone was seen more than once but under ten times. The V and J genes are TRBV25-1 and TRBJ2-3; 7 nucleotides line up with TRBD2. The germline gives CDR1 MGHDK, CDR2 SYGVNS. There are 16 residues in the CDR3. V lost 6 bases to trimming and J lost 0 bases; unmatched junction nucleotides: 9. The DNA for the CDR3 is TGTGCCAGCAGAGAGGGAGGGCTAGCCAGCACAGATACGCAGTATTTT. It translates to CASREGGLASTDTQYF.

The rearrangement joins TRBV9 to TRBJ2-1, with 9 bases matching TRBD2. The CDR3 is 15 residues long. V gave up 3 bases and J gave up 3 bases; unmatched junction bases: 4. In germline, CDR1 is SGDLS, CDR2 YYNGEE. The CDR3 DNA reads TGTGCCAGCAGCGCCCGACTAGCGGACTACAATGAGCAGTTCTTC. It translates to CASSARLADYNEQFF.

V is TRBV28 and J is TRBJ2-7; D is possibly TRBD1 (6 bases). The germline V and J ends were trimmed by 2 bases and 3 bases, with 8 bases remaining between them. This CDR3 spans 13 amino acids. Germline V gene sequence: CDR1 MDHEN, CDR2 SYDVKM. The CDR3 spells CASSLGGHYEQYF. The CDR3 nucleotides read TGTGCCAGCAGTTTAGGGGGACACTACGAGCAGTACTTC.

This chain uses TRBV5-1 with TRBJ2-5; D gene ambiguous. CDR1 is SGHRS, CDR2 YFSETQ, per germline. Trimming cost V 0 bases and J 10 bases, with 7 bases left between them. The CDR3 has 11 amino acids. The CDR3 DNA reads as TGCGCCAGCAGCTTGGCCGGCGGCCAGTACTTC. It codes for CASSLAGGQYF.

This clone has just one count. This chain uses TRBV5-1 with TRBJ1-2, with 8 positions matching TRBD1. Germline trimming cut 4 bases from V and 4 bases from J; bases unmatched to any gene: 6. Per germline, CDR1 SGHRS and CDR2 YFSETQ. This CDR3 has 14 amino acids. The CDR3 DNA sequence: TGCGCCAGCAGCCCCCTCACAGGGGGCTATGGCTACACCTTC. This encodes CASSPLTGGYGYTF.